Here is one T cell receptor beta chain with its context. A much larger clone differs from this one at a single base, so this may be a read error. The iRepertoire nested amplicon-rescue multiplex PCR amplified TCR alpha and beta CDR3s from RNA. TCRdb re-called the multiplex PCR reads through MiXCR, storing one row per CDR3 protein. This table has 400,000 or so distinct CDR3 sequences, 35% to 45% appearing once. The CDR3 extends over 18 amino acids. Germline lookup yields CDR1 SGHTA and CDR2 FQGNSA. This entry belongs to a study of glioma-infiltrating T cells. Study as a whole: Before surgery, glioma patients received dexamethasone for at most six days.

Sequencing was performed on glioma tissue, nonneoplastic brain tissue, or PBMCs (not recorded which). The clonotype was recovered from a human donor with low-grade glioma or glioblastoma, undergoing nonglioma brain surgery, or in good health (not recorded which). V gene TRBV7-2 combines with J gene TRBJ1-2; a weak D match, TRBD1 (5 bases). CDR3 in amino acids: CASSLVVREGNANYRYTF. DNA for the CDR3: TGTGCCAGCAGCTTAGTAGTACGAGAGGGGAATGCTAACTATCGCTACACCTTC.